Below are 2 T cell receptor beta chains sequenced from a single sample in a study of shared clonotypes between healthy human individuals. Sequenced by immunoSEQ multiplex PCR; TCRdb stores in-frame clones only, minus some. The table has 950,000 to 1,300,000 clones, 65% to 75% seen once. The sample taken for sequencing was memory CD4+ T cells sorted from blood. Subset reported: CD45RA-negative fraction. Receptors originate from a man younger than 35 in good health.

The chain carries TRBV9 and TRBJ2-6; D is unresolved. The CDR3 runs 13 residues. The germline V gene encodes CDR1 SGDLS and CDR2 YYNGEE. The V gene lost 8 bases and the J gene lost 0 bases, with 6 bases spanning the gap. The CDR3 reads CASQSSGANVLTF. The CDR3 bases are TGTGCCAGTCAGAGCTCTGGGGCCAACGTCCTGACTTTC.

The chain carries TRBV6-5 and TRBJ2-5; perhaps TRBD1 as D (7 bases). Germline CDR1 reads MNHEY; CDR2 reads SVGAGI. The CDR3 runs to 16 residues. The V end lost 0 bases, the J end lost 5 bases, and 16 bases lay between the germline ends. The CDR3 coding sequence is TGTGCCAGCAGTTACTCTGGGCAGGGGGGTCCGGAGACCCAGTACTTC. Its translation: CASSYSGQGGPETQYF.